The 28 T cell receptor beta chains presented below share a single source sample, sequenced in a study of blood T cell repertoires in COVID-19. Profiling relied on immunoSEQ multiplex PCR, and the TCRdb table lists in-frame clones only, not all of them. Of over 120,000 clones in the sample, about 79% were seen once. Sequencing was performed on peripheral blood. The receptors were sampled from a man in his 60s with active or convalescent COVID-19.

The chain combines TRBV27 with TRBJ1-2; 7 bases are shared with TRBD1. The CDR3 extends over 13 amino acids. V shed 3 bases and J 4 bases; nucleotides not matched to a gene: 2. CDR1 MNHEY and CDR2 SMNVEV come from the germline V gene (reference sequence). The CDR3 loop reads CASSFQGGYGYTF. In DNA, the CDR3 is TGTGCCAGCAGTTTTCAGGGGGGCTATGGCTACACCTTC.

This chain connects TRBV5-1 to TRBJ1-1, with 7 nucleotides matching TRBD1. Germline CDR1 is SGHRS and CDR2 is YFSETQ. The V and J ends lost 1 base and 0 bases, in that order; junction bases with no gene match: 3. This CDR3 is built from 15 residues. CDR3 DNA sequence: TGCGCCAGCAGCTTGACAGGGGCGGTGAACACTGAAGCTTTCTTT. It encodes CASSLTGAVNTEAFF.

V is TRBV28 and J is TRBJ1-5; TRBD1 matches at 8 bases. The CDR3 consists of 15 residues. Losses at the gene ends were 6 bases for V and 0 bases for J; bases not matched to a gene: 4. Germline values: CDR1 MDHEN, CDR2 SYDVKM. CDR3 in amino acids: CASSNRGDSNQPQHF. The CDR3 nucleotides are TGTGCCAGCAGCAACAGGGGGGATAGCAATCAGCCCCAGCATTTT.

This clone occurred once. The V and J genes are TRBV7-2 and TRBJ1-2, with D possibly matching TRBD1 (6 bases). CDR1 is SGHTA and CDR2 is FQGNSA in the germline V gene. The CDR3 contains 15 residues. Trimming removed 4 bases at V and 0 bases at J, with 12 bases between. The CDR3 protein is CASSSGTLTNYGYTF. CDR3 in DNA: TGTGCCAGCAGCTCTGGGACACTTACTAACTATGGCTACACCTTC.

The chain uses TRBV5-6 and TRBJ2-7, with D perhaps TRBD2 (6 bases). V was cut by 0 bases and J by 2 bases, with 15 bases left in between. This CDR3 contains 16 residues. Germline V gene lookup returns CDR1 SGHDT and CDR2 YYEEEE. The CDR3 DNA reads TGTGCCAGCAGCTTGGGGGTAGCGGACTATACCTACGAGCAGTACGTC. Its translation is CASSLGVADYTYEQYV.

This clone was recorded once. This chain uses TRBV19 with TRBJ2-5; D is unclear. Trimming cost V 3 bases and J 0 bases, with 11 bases left between them. The CDR3 is made up of 15 amino acids. Germline V CDR1 and CDR2: LNHDA, SQIVND (reference sequence). In nucleotides, the CDR3 is TGTGCCAGTAGTATTAGTGTGAGGTACCAAGAGACCCAGTACTTC. It codes for CASSISVRYQETQYF.

The CDR3 DNA reads as TGTGCCAGCAGCGTCAATGAACCCCGTACAAACACTGAAGCTTTCTTT. Its protein is CASSVNEPRTNTEAFF. The rearrangement links TRBV5-6 to TRBJ1-1, with D uncertain. Germline V gene sequence: CDR1 SGHDT, CDR2 YYEEEE. This CDR3 is 16 amino acids long. The ends were cut back, 4 bases at V and 2 bases at J, with 18 bases in the middle.

This clone occurred once. The chain joins TRBV27 to TRBJ2-1, with 8 positions matching TRBD2. The CDR3 has 18 residues. Trimming removed 2 bases from V and 8 bases from J; junction bases left unmatched: 17. Germline V CDR1 and CDR2: MNHEY, SMNVEV (reference sequence). The CDR3 nucleotides are TGTGCCAGCAGTTTACTCCTCCCCACCGGGGGGGCCTTCGATGAGCAGTTCTTC. Translation: CASSLLLPTGGAFDEQFF.

The chain joins TRBV6-5 to TRBJ1-4; no clear D. Deletions cut 6 bases from V and 0 bases from J, with 11 bases between. The CDR3 loop spans 15 amino acids. CDR1 and CDR2 (germline): MNHEY, SVGAGI. The CDR3, as DNA: TGTGCCAGCAGCCCGCTGCGGACAACTAATGAAAAACTGTTTTTT. Translated: CASSPLRTTNEKLFF.

This sequence joins TRBV4-1 and TRBJ2-1; the D is unclear. The V gene's germline CDR1 is MGHRA and CDR2 YSYEKL. This CDR3 has 17 amino acids. Trimming cost V 1 base and J 0 bases, with 13 bases left between them. DNA for the CDR3: TGCGCCAGCAGCCAAGCCATGACACCCAGCTCCTACAATGAGCAGTTCTTC. Protein product: CASSQAMTPSSYNEQFF.

In this sample, this clone turned up a few times. J is TRBJ1-3 and V is TRBV2, with D hard to call. This CDR3 contains 15 residues. Looked up from germline, CDR1 is SNHLY and CDR2 is FYNNEI. V was shortened by 2 bases and J by 3 bases, with 11 bases between the two germline ends. CDR3: CASSEWENVGNTIYF. As DNA, the CDR3 is TGTGCCAGCAGTGAATGGGAGAACGTTGGAAACACCATATATTTT.

The table lists this clone with a count of one. This chain links TRBV28 with TRBJ2-2; no definite D call. The germline CDR1 and CDR2 sequences are MDHEN and SYDVKM. Between the trimmed V and J ends, which lost 3 bases and 7 bases, there was a span of 6 bases. This CDR3 spans 12 amino acids. Written as DNA, the CDR3 is TGTGCCAGCAGTTTTTTAATCGGGGAGCTGTTTTTT. Its translation: CASSFLIGELFF.

This sequence joins TRBV20-1 and TRBJ1-1; perhaps TRBD1 as D (5 bases). Germline values: CDR1 DFQATT, CDR2 SNEGSKA (reference sequence). The ends were cut back, 6 bases at V and 5 bases at J, with 10 bases in the middle. This CDR3 region has 11 residues. The CDR3 DNA reads TGCAGTGCCCAACAGGATACTGAAGCTTTCTTT. Translation: CSAQQDTEAFF.

This chain joins TRBV7-2 and TRBJ1-1; D gene uncertain. Trimming cost V 3 bases and J 5 bases, with 10 bases left between them. In germline, CDR1 is SGHTA, CDR2 FQGNSA. The CDR3 contains 13 residues. The CDR3: CASSFDTVTEAFF. In DNA, the CDR3 is TGTGCCAGCAGCTTCGATACAGTAACTGAAGCTTTCTTT.

The chain couples TRBV4-1 to TRBJ1-2; D remains ambiguous. CDR3 length: 14 amino acids. Trimming took off 3 bases at V and 0 bases at J, with 8 bases between the two ends. The germline CDR1 and CDR2 sequences are MGHRA and YSYEKL. CDR3 DNA sequence: TGCGCCAGCAGCCAGGGAGCTACTAACTATGGCTACACCTTC. This gives the protein CASSQGATNYGYTF.

The chain links TRBV5-4 to TRBJ1-2; weak D call: TRBD1 (6 bases). The V end lost 4 bases, the J end lost 3 bases, and 13 bases lay between the germline ends. This CDR3 comprises 14 residues. Germline values: CDR1 SGHNT, CDR2 YYREEE (reference sequence). CDR3 coding DNA: TGTGCCAGCAGCCCGGCGACAGGCCACTATGGCTACACCTTC. This sequence encodes CASSPATGHYGYTF.

V gene TRBV13 combines with J gene TRBJ1-1; D not certain. This CDR3 has 14 amino acids. Germline V gives CDR1 PRHDT, CDR2 FYEKMQ (reference sequence). With 4 bases removed from V and 3 bases from J, the gap between germline ends came to 12 bases. The CDR3 bases are TGTGCCAGCAGCTCGTACTCCGGGGACACTGAAGCTTTCTTT. It translates to CASSSYSGDTEAFF.

The V call is TRBV29-1, the J call TRBJ1-2; 7 bases are shared with TRBD1. The ends lost 3 bases at V and 3 bases at J; junction bases unmatched: 1. CDR1 is SQVTM and CDR2 is ANQGSEA in the germline V gene. The CDR3 is 12 amino acids. The CDR3 protein is CSVDQGDYGYTF. CDR3 DNA sequence: TGCAGCGTTGACCAGGGGGACTATGGCTACACCTTC.

The J gene is TRBJ1-1, the V gene TRBV7-2; 10 positions match TRBD1. J was trimmed by 1 base and V by 5 bases; bases with no gene match: 10. Germline loops: CDR1 SGHTA, CDR2 FQGNSA. The CDR3 spans 17 residues. This CDR3 reads CASSARFGDRGNTEAFF. The CDR3 DNA sequence: TGTGCCAGCAGCGCGCGATTCGGGGACAGGGGGAACACTGAAGCTTTCTTT. The full variable domain, rest sourced from reference TRBV7-2 and TRBJ1-1, is GAGVSQSPSNKVTEKGKDVELRCDPISGHTALYWYRQSLGQGLEFLIYFQGNSAPDKSGLPSDRFSAERTGGSVSTLTIQRTQQEDSAVYLCASSARFGDRGNTEAFFGQGTRLTVV.

The rearrangement joins TRBV28 to TRBJ2-1, with a weak D call TRBD1 (6 bases). Trimming stripped 6 bases from V and 12 bases from J, with 15 bases between. The CDR3 runs to 12 residues. Germline V gene data show CDR1 as MDHEN and CDR2 as SYDVKM. The CDR3 nucleotides are TGTGCCAGCAGCCTCACCGAGGGGGTGCAGTTCTTC. It yields the protein CASSLTEGVQFF.

DNA of the CDR3: TGTGCCAGCAGCTTAGTAGGTCGGGACAGGGCCCCTGAAGCTTTCTTT. It is translated as CASSLVGRDRAPEAFF. The chain combines TRBV7-9 with TRBJ1-1; the match to TRBD1 covers 9 bases. V lost 1 base, J lost 6 bases, and 9 bases stayed unmatched. The CDR3 consists of 16 residues. Germline loops: CDR1 SEHNR, CDR2 FQNEAQ (reference sequence).

This chain joins TRBV7-9 and TRBJ2-7; 7 nucleotides agree with TRBD1. Germline values: CDR1 SEHNR, CDR2 FQNEAQ (reference sequence). V trimming: 5 bases; J trimming: 2 bases; junction bases outside the gene matches: 6. The CDR3 spans 14 residues. The CDR3 sequence is CASSPGQKTYEQYF. The CDR3 region has the DNA TGTGCCAGCAGCCCGGGACAGAAAACCTACGAGCAGTACTTC.

This chain connects TRBV7-9 to TRBJ2-3, with 7 bases fitting TRBD1. Germline-derived CDR1 and CDR2 are SEHNR and FQNEAQ (reference sequence). The CDR3 sequence is 16 residues long. V trimming: 6 bases; J trimming: 0 bases; junction bases outside the gene matches: 9. This CDR3 is CASSSGGTVSTDTQYF. Written as DNA, the CDR3 is TGTGCCAGCAGTTCGGGTGGGACAGTAAGCACAGATACGCAGTATTTT.

The chain joins TRBV27 to TRBJ1-5; 8 nucleotides agree with TRBD1. Germline V gene sequence: CDR1 MNHEY, CDR2 SMNVEV (reference sequence). V dropped 4 bases and J dropped 7; count of bases not matched to a gene: 12. The CDR3 length is 16 residues. CDR3 in amino acids: CASSSMAQGDGQPQHF. The CDR3 DNA reads TGTGCCAGCAGTTCGATGGCACAGGGGGACGGGCAGCCCCAGCATTTT.

The chain has TRBV10-1 and TRBJ2-5; 11 nucleotides match TRBD2. CDR3 length: 16 residues. V lost 4 bases, J lost 1 base, and 5 bases stayed unmatched. Germline CDR1 reads WNHNN; CDR2 reads SYGVQD (reference sequence). CDR3 region: CASSGGLAGGQETQYF. The CDR3 coding sequence is TGCGCCAGCAGTGGTGGGCTAGCGGGGGGCCAAGAGACCCAGTACTTC.

This chain joins TRBV7-2 and TRBJ1-2; D is uncertain. Germline CDR1 is SGHTA and CDR2 is FQGNSA. This CDR3 is built from 14 residues. V lost 2 bases and J lost 6, with 13 bases in between. CDR3 protein: CASSLLAQPNGYTF. The CDR3 DNA reads as TGTGCCAGCAGCTTATTGGCCCAACCCAATGGCTACACCTTC. Variable domain in full (rest from reference TRBV7-2 and TRBJ1-2): GAGVSQSPSNKVTEKGKDVELRCDPISGHTALYWYRQSLGQGLEFLIYFQGNSAPDKSGLPSDRFSAERTGGSVSTLTIQRTQQEDSAVYLCASSLLAQPNGYTFGSGTRLTVV.

This clone turned up a few times. The rearrangement uses TRBV6-5 and TRBJ1-1; 12 bases map to TRBD1. The J segment lost 2 bases and the V segment lost 6 bases, leaving 4 bases of the junction unmatched. CDR1 is MNHEY and CDR2 is SVGAGI in the germline V gene. The CDR3 consists of 15 residues. The CDR3 nucleotides read TGTGCCAGCAGGGGGGACAGGGGGCACAACACTGAAGCTTTCTTT. It is translated as CASRGDRGHNTEAFF.

This clone occurred a few times. The genes are TRBV11-2 and TRBJ2-5, with TRBD2 as a possible D gene (7 bases). CDR3 length equals 13 residues. CDR1 SGHAT and CDR2 FQNNGV come from the germline V gene. Trimming removed 9 bases at V and 2 bases at J, with 13 bases between. The CDR3 is CASRGGNQETQYF. CDR3 DNA: TGTGCCAGTAGGGGGGGGAATCAAGAGACCCAGTACTTC.